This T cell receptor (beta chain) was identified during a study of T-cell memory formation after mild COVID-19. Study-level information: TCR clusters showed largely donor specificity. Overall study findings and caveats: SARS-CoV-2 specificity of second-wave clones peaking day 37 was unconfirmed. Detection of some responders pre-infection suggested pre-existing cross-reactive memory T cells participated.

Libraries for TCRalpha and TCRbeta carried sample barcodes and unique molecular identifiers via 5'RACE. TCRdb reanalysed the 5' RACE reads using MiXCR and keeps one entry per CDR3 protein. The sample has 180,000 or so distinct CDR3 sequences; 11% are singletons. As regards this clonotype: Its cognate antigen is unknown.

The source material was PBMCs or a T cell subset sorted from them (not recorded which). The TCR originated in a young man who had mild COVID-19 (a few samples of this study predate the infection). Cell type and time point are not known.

CDR3 region: CASSQDPGGATDTQYF. The CDR3 DNA is TGCGCCAGCAGCCAAGATCCCGGGGGGGCCACAGATACGCAGTATTTT. The rearrangement uses TRBV4-3 and TRBJ2-3; the match to TRBD2 covers 8 bases. The CDR3 covers 16 residues. Germline CDR1 and CDR2: LGHNA and YSLEER. V was clipped by 0 bases and J by 2 bases; unmatched bases: 4.